This TCR beta chain was obtained from a study of cytotoxic CD8 clonotypes in ibrutinib-treated CLL. About the research overall: Partial responses totalled approximately 25 and complete responses 2; after median roughly 71 months, about 15 remained remitted and approximately 12 progressed. Sample averages reached 250,000 to 300,000 productive templates and tens of thousands of productive rearrangements.

To note about this clone: Its cognate antigen is unknown.

Overall study findings and caveats: In comparison with age-matched healthy donors, baseline clonality was higher and tracked circulating CD8+ T-cell counts.

Assay used: immunoSEQ multiplex PCR; TCRdb lists only in-frame clones, some missing. This repertoire shows some 140,000 clones, less than 90% found once; its top ten account for around 3.3%. This CDR3 is built from 14 residues. The V gene lost 5 bases and the J gene lost 0 bases, with 8 bases spanning the gap. Germline CDR1 and CDR2: SNHLY and FYNNEI. Specimen: PBMCs, collected after 24 months of ibrutinib treatment. The TCR sequence derives from a human donor with chronic lymphocytic leukemia. The V call is TRBV2, the J call TRBJ1-5, with a possible D match to TRBD1 (5 bases). The CDR3 region is CASSRQYSNQPQHF. The CDR3 nucleotides read TGTGCCAGCAGTCGACAGTATAGCAATCAGCCCCAGCATTTT.